The rows below give T cell receptor beta chains drawn from one sample of a study of T-cell reconstitution after alpha-beta-depleted transplantation in children. TCRdb re-analysed the PCR reads in MiXCR, keeping a single row per CDR3 protein. The repertoire holds about 980,000 distinct CDR3 sequences, with roughly 31% as singletons. The sequencing here drew on PBMCs, mostly from graft donor cells, taken 360 days after TCRalphabeta/CD19-depleted stem cell transplant. The receptors stem from a boy under two years old who had a stem cell transplant for SCID, so the T cells may come from the graft donor. CDR3s include the opening cysteine and the closing phenylalanine or tryptophan. The D gene is left open where the match is weak. Some rows have no size entry. The others give once, few or many, or a class for an expanded clone.

>TRBV28|TRBJ2-3|-|-
CASSLTLYIADTQYF
TGTGCCAGCAGCCTCACCCTTTATATCGCAGATACGCAGTATTTT
>TRBV6-1|TRBJ1-4|TRBD1|-
CASSRQGSNEKLFF
TGTGCCAGCAGTCGACAGGGGTCTAATGAAAAACTGTTTTTT
>TRBV12-3/TRBV12-4|TRBJ1-4|-|few
CASRQDRFEKLFF
TGTGCCAGTCGACAGGATCGTTTCGAAAAACTGTTTTTT
>TRBV5-6|TRBJ2-3|-|many
CASSLDQGTDTQYF
TGTGCCAGCAGCTTAGACCAGGGCACAGATACGCAGTATTTT
>TRBV28|TRBJ2-1|TRBD2|-
CASRPQAGGPRNEQFF
TGTGCCAGCAGGCCCCAAGCGGGGGGGCCGAGGAATGAGCAGTTCTTC
>TRBV7-9|TRBJ2-5|-|few
CASSPNTGTQETQYF
TGTGCCAGCAGCCCGAATACCGGGACCCAAGAGACCCAGTACTTC
>TRBV20-1|TRBJ2-7|TRBD2|many
CSARGSSGGLPYEQYF
TGCAGTGCCCGCGGCTCTAGCGGGGGCCTTCCCTACGAGCAGTACTTC
>TRBV28|TRBJ1-2|-|-
CASSFGSLYYGYTF
TGTGCCAGCAGTTTCGGCAGTCTTTACTATGGCTACACCTTC
>TRBV20-1|TRBJ2-3|-|-
CSARLPRQGSTDTQYF
TGCAGTGCTAGACTTCCCAGGCAGGGATCCACAGATACGCAGTATTTT
>TRBV11-2|TRBJ2-7|TRBD2|-
CASSLDTSGPYEQYF
TGTGCCAGCAGCTTAGATACTAGCGGGCCCTACGAGCAGTACTTC
>TRBV5-1|TRBJ2-7|-|-
CASSLVPGRAGTYEQYF
TGCGCCAGCAGCTTGGTACCGGGAAGGGCAGGTACCTACGAGCAGTACTTC
>TRBV20-1|TRBJ2-1|-|few
CSANPEGGATYNEQFF
TGCAGTGCTAACCCGGAGGGGGGGGCGACCTACAATGAGCAGTTCTTC
>TRBV18|TRBJ2-7|-|few
CASSQGQDHYEQYF
TGTGCCAGCTCTCAGGGGCAGGACCACTACGAGCAGTACTTC
>TRBV20-1|TRBJ1-1|TRBD1|few
CSALTRGGTEAFF
TGCAGTGCTCTAACCAGGGGGGGGACTGAAGCTTTCTTT
>TRBV20-1|TRBJ2-1|TRBD2|-
CSAPPAGAYDEQFF
TGCAGTGCCCCCCCAGCGGGGGCCTACGATGAGCAGTTCTTC
>TRBV5-1|TRBJ2-7|-|-
CASSLEGSAMVYEQYF
TGCGCCAGCAGCTTGGAGGGTTCTGCGATGGTCTACGAGCAGTACTTC
>TRBV7-2|TRBJ2-1|TRBD2|-
CASSLRERGRGEQFF
TGTGCCAGCAGCTTAAGAGAGCGGGGGAGGGGGGAGCAGTTCTTC
>TRBV27|TRBJ2-2|TRBD1|-
CASSASQGAAGELFF
TGTGCCAGCAGTGCCTCACAGGGGGCAGCCGGGGAGCTGTTTTTT
>TRBV6-1|TRBJ2-1|-|-
CASSTRAYNEQFF
TGTGCCAGCAGTACGAGGGCCTACAATGAGCAGTTCTTC
>TRBV4-1|TRBJ2-1|-|few
CASSPGRLSYNEQFF
TGCGCCAGCAGCCCCGGACGGCTCTCCTACAATGAGCAGTTCTTC
>TRBV10-3|TRBJ2-1|TRBD1|few
CAISDPDRGTYNEQFF
TGTGCCATCAGTGACCCCGACAGGGGGACCTACAATGAGCAGTTCTTC
>TRBV5-1|TRBJ2-5|-|-
CASSLGGRQQETQYF
TGCGCCAGCAGCTTGGGGGGGCGGCAGCAAGAGACCCAGTACTTC
>TRBV15|TRBJ2-5|-|few
CATSTPEVREETQYF
TGTGCCACCAGCACCCCTGAAGTGAGGGAAGAGACCCAGTACTTC
>TRBV20-1|TRBJ1-2|-|-
CSARQDSSGYTF
TGCAGTGCTCGACAGGACTCCAGTGGCTACACCTTC
>TRBV5-1|TRBJ2-5|TRBD1|once
CASSFGGTGGETQYF
TGCGCCAGCAGCTTCGGTGGGACAGGGGGAGAGACCCAGTACTTC
>TRBV2|TRBJ2-5|-|-
CASSRTNQETQYF
TGTGCCAGCAGCCGGACCAACCAAGAGACCCAGTACTTC
>TRBV7-8|TRBJ2-7|TRBD2|few
CASSLAGGGSPYEQYF
TGTGCCAGCAGCTTAGCGGGCGGGGGTTCGCCCTACGAGCAGTACTTC
>TRBV7-2|TRBJ2-1|-|-
CASSFIFAGTYYNEQFF
TGTGCCAGCAGCTTTATTTTTGCCGGGACTTACTACAATGAGCAGTTCTTC
>TRBV15|TRBJ2-5|TRBD1|-
CATSRDRLDRAQETQYF
TGTGCCACCAGCAGAGATCGTTTGGACAGGGCCCAAGAGACCCAGTACTTC
>TRBV4-3|TRBJ2-7|TRBD1|few
CASSLAYRGFSYEQYF
TGCGCCAGCAGCCTCGCCTACAGGGGATTCTCCTACGAGCAGTACTTC
>TRBV11-2|TRBJ2-1|-|few
CASSGGPEQFF
TGTGCCAGCAGCGGCGGACCTGAGCAGTTCTTC
>TRBV29-1|TRBJ2-5|-|-
CSVEFAGGYGTQYF
TGCAGCGTTGAATTTGCTGGGGGCTATGGGACCCAGTACTTC
>TRBV5-1|TRBJ2-2|TRBD1|few
CASTFTGDTGELFF
TGCGCCAGCACCTTTACAGGGGACACCGGGGAGCTGTTTTTT